These T cell receptor beta chains were read from a single sample in a study of blood T cell repertoires in COVID-19. Libraries were prepared by immunoSEQ multiplex PCR; TCRdb keeps only in-frame clonotypes and omits some of them. The data show roughly 430,000 clones, roughly 90% seen once. What was sequenced was PBMCs or T cells enriched from blood (not recorded which). The origin of the receptors is a woman under 30 who had been exposed to COVID-19. Each CDR3 is given with its conserved first and last residue. The D gene is left open where the match is weak. Where a row states a size, it is once, few, many or the class of an expanded clone; other rows omit it.

D gene,J gene,V gene,clone size,CDR3 protein,CDR3 DNA
TRBD1,TRBJ2-7,TRBV15,NA,CATSRDPGQGIQYF,TGTGCCACCAGCAGAGATCCGGGACAGGGGATACAGTACTTC
NA,TRBJ1-2,TRBV6-2/TRBV6-3,NA,CASSPGMGGYTF,TGTGCCAGCAGTCCAGGGATGGGGGGCTACACCTTC
TRBD2,TRBJ2-1,TRBV7-9,NA,CASSLGAGEEDEQFF,TGTGCCAGCAGCTTAGGGGCGGGGGAGGAGGATGAGCAGTTCTTC
NA,TRBJ2-1,TRBV6-5,NA,CASQLRRVGDNEQFF,TGTGCCAGCCAGTTACGGCGGGTCGGGGACAATGAGCAGTTCTTC
TRBD1,TRBJ2-2,TRBV5-1,NA,CASSLVIGGGTGELFF,TGCGCCAGCAGCTTGGTTATAGGGGGCGGCACCGGGGAGCTGTTTTTT
NA,TRBJ1-5,TRBV21-1,NA,CASSKDRGHQPQHF,TGTGCCAGCAGCAAAGACAGGGGGCATCAGCCCCAGCATTTT
TRBD2,TRBJ2-5,TRBV14,NA,CASSQFLRGTIQETQYF,TGTGCCAGCAGCCAATTTCTGCGGGGGACCATCCAAGAGACCCAGTACTTC
TRBD1,TRBJ2-7,TRBV19,NA,CASSMGTGDPYEQYF,TGTGCCAGTAGTATGGGGACAGGGGACCCCTACGAGCAGTACTTC
NA,TRBJ2-7,TRBV7-6,once,CASSPQESYEQYF,TGTGCCAGCAGCCCTCAGGAATCCTACGAGCAGTACTTC
TRBD1,TRBJ2-5,TRBV28,NA,CASSGTGQETQYF,TGTGCCAGCTCCGGGACAGGCCAAGAGACCCAGTACTTC
NA,TRBJ1-2,TRBV28,NA,CASSSSRRGGYTF,TGTGCCAGCAGTTCCTCACGGAGAGGAGGCTACACCTTC
TRBD1,TRBJ2-7,TRBV28,NA,CASSLDRGPYEQYF,TGTGCCAGCAGTTTGGACAGGGGTCCATACGAGCAGTACTTC
TRBD1,TRBJ1-5,TRBV9,NA,CASSAGTGTNQPQHF,TGTGCCAGCAGCGCTGGGACAGGAACCAATCAGCCCCAGCATTTT
TRBD1,TRBJ1-5,TRBV6-5,NA,CASRLQGIQPQHF,TGTGCCAGCAGGTTACAGGGGATTCAGCCCCAGCATTTT
TRBD2,TRBJ2-1,TRBV27,NA,CASSLSSGRFGGQFF,TGTGCCAGCAGTTTATCTAGCGGGAGATTTGGGGGGCAGTTCTTC
TRBD2,TRBJ2-3,TRBV7-6,NA,CASSPRTSGDADTQYF,TGTGCCAGCAGTCCCCGGACTAGCGGGGACGCAGATACGCAGTATTTT
TRBD2,TRBJ2-1,TRBV5-1,NA,CASSPPGGPYNEQFF,TGCGCCAGCAGCCCCCCGGGAGGGCCCTACAATGAGCAGTTCTTC
NA,TRBJ1-1,TRBV5-4,once,CASSPDGVRTEAFF,TGTGCCAGCAGCCCGGACGGGGTTAGAACTGAAGCTTTCTTT
NA,TRBJ2-1,TRBV7-7,NA,CASSLSHSGSYNEQFF,TGTGCCAGCAGCTTAAGCCATAGCGGCTCCTACAATGAGCAGTTCTTC
TRBD2,TRBJ2-3,TRBV5-4,NA,CASSSLAGGLVGDTQYF,TGTGCCAGCAGCTCACTAGCGGGAGGGTTGGTGGGAGATACGCAGTATTTT
NA,TRBJ1-1,TRBV28,NA,CASSLDPGLVNTEAFF,TGTGCCAGCAGTTTAGACCCGGGACTCGTGAACACTGAAGCTTTCTTT
TRBD1,TRBJ2-6,TRBV4-1,NA,CASSQGGGRTGANVLTF,TGCGCCAGCAGCCAAGGAGGGGGCAGGACTGGGGCCAACGTCCTGACTTTC
NA,TRBJ1-3,TRBV6-5,NA,CASSYSREFGGNTIYF,TGTGCCAGCAGTTACTCGAGGGAGTTTGGTGGAAACACCATATATTTT
NA,TRBJ2-1,TRBV27,NA,CASSPTDSSGQFF,TGTGCCAGCAGTCCGACGGACAGCTCGGGGCAGTTCTTC
NA,TRBJ1-1,TRBV7-9,NA,CASSPQREAFF,TGTGCCAGCAGCCCGCAGAGGGAAGCTTTCTTT
NA,TRBJ1-3,TRBV5-1,NA,CASSSGPGNTIYF,TGCGCCAGCAGCTCAGGGCCCGGAAACACCATATATTTT
TRBD1,TRBJ1-5,TRBV30,NA,CAWMGQGQNQPQHF,TGTGCCTGGATGGGACAGGGCCAAAATCAGCCCCAGCATTTT
NA,TRBJ2-5,TRBV2,NA,CASSVHRVSETQYF,TGTGCCAGCAGTGTACACAGGGTATCTGAGACCCAGTACTTC
TRBD1,TRBJ1-2,TRBV19,NA,CASNEEDRGINYGYTF,TGTGCCAGTAATGAAGAGGACAGGGGAATTAACTATGGCTACACCTTC
NA,TRBJ2-3,TRBV4-2,NA,CASSRSGGSTDTQYF,TGTGCCAGCAGCCGCTCGGGGGGCTCAACAGATACGCAGTATTTT
TRBD1,TRBJ2-7,TRBV5-4,NA,CASSSPGMGQGGYEQYF,TGTGCCAGCAGCTCACCGGGGATGGGACAGGGAGGATACGAGCAGTACTTC
NA,TRBJ1-4,TRBV29-1,NA,CSAQTGLLNEKLFF,TGCAGCGCCCAAACGGGACTGCTTAATGAAAAACTGTTTTTT
NA,TRBJ2-5,TRBV14,NA,CASSHYQETQYF,TGTGCCAGCAGCCACTACCAAGAGACCCAGTACTTC
NA,TRBJ2-7,TRBV2,NA,CASSGTSSEQYF,TGTGCCAGCAGTGGAACTAGTTCCGAGCAGTACTTC
NA,TRBJ1-4,TRBV7-8,NA,CASSLVSEKLFF,TGTGCCAGCAGCTTAGTTAGTGAAAAACTGTTTTTT
TRBD1,TRBJ2-1,TRBV5-5,NA,CASSLSGQGYNEQFF,TGTGCCAGCAGCTTGTCGGGACAGGGCTACAATGAGCAGTTCTTC
NA,TRBJ2-3,TRBV5-1,NA,CASSTERGDTQYF,TGCGCCAGCAGCACTGAGCGTGGGGATACGCAGTATTTT
NA,TRBJ1-1,TRBV5-5,NA,CASSDRPVDTEAFF,TGTGCCAGCAGCGACAGGCCGGTTGACACTGAAGCTTTCTTT
TRBD1,TRBJ1-2,TRBV28,NA,CASSFRTRGPYGYTF,TGTGCCAGCAGTTTTAGAACTAGGGGGCCCTATGGCTACACCTTC
TRBD1,TRBJ1-2,TRBV19,few,CASSTDRENGYTF,TGTGCCAGTAGTACCGACAGGGAGAATGGCTACACCTTC
TRBD1,TRBJ1-4,TRBV6-5,NA,CASRGTGVNEKLFF,TGTGCCAGCAGGGGTACAGGGGTAAATGAAAAACTGTTTTTT
NA,TRBJ1-4,TRBV27,once,CASSPTGYNEKLFF,TGTGCCAGCAGTCCCACAGGGTATAATGAAAAACTGTTTTTT
TRBD1,TRBJ2-7,TRBV5-4,NA,CASSSPGTGTPYEQYF,TGTGCCAGCAGCTCCCCCGGGACAGGGACACCTTACGAGCAGTACTTC
TRBD2,TRBJ2-5,TRBV7-2,NA,CASSIRLAGAQETQYF,TGTGCCAGCAGCATCCGACTAGCGGGGGCCCAAGAGACCCAGTACTTC
NA,TRBJ2-2,TRBV4-1,NA,CASSQGRTTTGELFF,TGCGCCAGCAGCCAAGGGCGGACAACCACCGGGGAGCTGTTTTTT
NA,TRBJ2-4,TRBV19,NA,CAASGAGQNIQYF,TGTGCCGCCAGTGGGGCGGGACAAAACATTCAGTACTTC
NA,TRBJ2-5,TRBV3-1/TRBV3-2,NA,CASSPREGETQYF,TGTGCCAGCAGCCCCAGGGAAGGGGAGACCCAGTACTTC
NA,TRBJ1-1,TRBV27,NA,CASSLTLGPTEAFF,TGTGCCAGCAGTTTAACTCTTGGGCCAACTGAAGCTTTCTTT
TRBD2,TRBJ2-1,TRBV19,NA,CASSIGSGGPISDEQFF,TGTGCCAGTAGTATAGGTAGCGGGGGGCCGATCAGCGATGAGCAGTTCTTC
NA,TRBJ1-3,TRBV5-4,many,CASSPGTPSGNTIYF,TGTGCCAGCAGCCCAGGGACACCGTCTGGAAACACCATATATTTT
NA,TRBJ2-7,TRBV9,few,CASSGALTYEQYF,TGTGCCAGCAGCGGTGCGTTAACCTACGAGCAGTACTTC
NA,TRBJ1-3,TRBV9,NA,CASSVTGISGNTIYF,TGTGCCAGCAGCGTTACAGGAATCTCTGGAAACACCATATATTTT
NA,TRBJ1-2,TRBV7-2,NA,CASRPPGEQYGYTF,TGTGCCAGCAGACCTCCGGGAGAACAGTATGGCTACACCTTC
TRBD2,TRBJ2-1,TRBV19,NA,CASSRGGDAYNEQFF,TGTGCCAGTAGTAGGGGAGGGGACGCTTACAATGAGCAGTTCTTC
TRBD1,TRBJ1-2,TRBV3-1/TRBV3-2,NA,CASSRQGNYGYTF,TGTGCCAGCAGCCGACAGGGGAACTATGGCTACACCTTC
NA,TRBJ1-4,TRBV12-3/TRBV12-4,NA,CASSLSRGEKLFF,TGTGCCAGCAGCCTAAGCCGGGGAGAAAAACTGTTTTTT
NA,TRBJ1-1,TRBV4-1,NA,CASSQDSAGGSNTEAFF,TGCGCCAGCAGCCAAGATTCGGCGGGGGGCTCGAACACTGAAGCTTTCTTT
NA,TRBJ1-3,TRBV9,NA,CASSPTPQSILGNTIYF,TGTGCCAGCAGCCCGACGCCACAGAGCATCCTTGGAAACACCATATATTTT
NA,TRBJ1-4,TRBV18,once,CASSLQAGEKLFF,TGTGCCAGCTCTCTTCAAGCAGGGGAAAAACTGTTTTTT